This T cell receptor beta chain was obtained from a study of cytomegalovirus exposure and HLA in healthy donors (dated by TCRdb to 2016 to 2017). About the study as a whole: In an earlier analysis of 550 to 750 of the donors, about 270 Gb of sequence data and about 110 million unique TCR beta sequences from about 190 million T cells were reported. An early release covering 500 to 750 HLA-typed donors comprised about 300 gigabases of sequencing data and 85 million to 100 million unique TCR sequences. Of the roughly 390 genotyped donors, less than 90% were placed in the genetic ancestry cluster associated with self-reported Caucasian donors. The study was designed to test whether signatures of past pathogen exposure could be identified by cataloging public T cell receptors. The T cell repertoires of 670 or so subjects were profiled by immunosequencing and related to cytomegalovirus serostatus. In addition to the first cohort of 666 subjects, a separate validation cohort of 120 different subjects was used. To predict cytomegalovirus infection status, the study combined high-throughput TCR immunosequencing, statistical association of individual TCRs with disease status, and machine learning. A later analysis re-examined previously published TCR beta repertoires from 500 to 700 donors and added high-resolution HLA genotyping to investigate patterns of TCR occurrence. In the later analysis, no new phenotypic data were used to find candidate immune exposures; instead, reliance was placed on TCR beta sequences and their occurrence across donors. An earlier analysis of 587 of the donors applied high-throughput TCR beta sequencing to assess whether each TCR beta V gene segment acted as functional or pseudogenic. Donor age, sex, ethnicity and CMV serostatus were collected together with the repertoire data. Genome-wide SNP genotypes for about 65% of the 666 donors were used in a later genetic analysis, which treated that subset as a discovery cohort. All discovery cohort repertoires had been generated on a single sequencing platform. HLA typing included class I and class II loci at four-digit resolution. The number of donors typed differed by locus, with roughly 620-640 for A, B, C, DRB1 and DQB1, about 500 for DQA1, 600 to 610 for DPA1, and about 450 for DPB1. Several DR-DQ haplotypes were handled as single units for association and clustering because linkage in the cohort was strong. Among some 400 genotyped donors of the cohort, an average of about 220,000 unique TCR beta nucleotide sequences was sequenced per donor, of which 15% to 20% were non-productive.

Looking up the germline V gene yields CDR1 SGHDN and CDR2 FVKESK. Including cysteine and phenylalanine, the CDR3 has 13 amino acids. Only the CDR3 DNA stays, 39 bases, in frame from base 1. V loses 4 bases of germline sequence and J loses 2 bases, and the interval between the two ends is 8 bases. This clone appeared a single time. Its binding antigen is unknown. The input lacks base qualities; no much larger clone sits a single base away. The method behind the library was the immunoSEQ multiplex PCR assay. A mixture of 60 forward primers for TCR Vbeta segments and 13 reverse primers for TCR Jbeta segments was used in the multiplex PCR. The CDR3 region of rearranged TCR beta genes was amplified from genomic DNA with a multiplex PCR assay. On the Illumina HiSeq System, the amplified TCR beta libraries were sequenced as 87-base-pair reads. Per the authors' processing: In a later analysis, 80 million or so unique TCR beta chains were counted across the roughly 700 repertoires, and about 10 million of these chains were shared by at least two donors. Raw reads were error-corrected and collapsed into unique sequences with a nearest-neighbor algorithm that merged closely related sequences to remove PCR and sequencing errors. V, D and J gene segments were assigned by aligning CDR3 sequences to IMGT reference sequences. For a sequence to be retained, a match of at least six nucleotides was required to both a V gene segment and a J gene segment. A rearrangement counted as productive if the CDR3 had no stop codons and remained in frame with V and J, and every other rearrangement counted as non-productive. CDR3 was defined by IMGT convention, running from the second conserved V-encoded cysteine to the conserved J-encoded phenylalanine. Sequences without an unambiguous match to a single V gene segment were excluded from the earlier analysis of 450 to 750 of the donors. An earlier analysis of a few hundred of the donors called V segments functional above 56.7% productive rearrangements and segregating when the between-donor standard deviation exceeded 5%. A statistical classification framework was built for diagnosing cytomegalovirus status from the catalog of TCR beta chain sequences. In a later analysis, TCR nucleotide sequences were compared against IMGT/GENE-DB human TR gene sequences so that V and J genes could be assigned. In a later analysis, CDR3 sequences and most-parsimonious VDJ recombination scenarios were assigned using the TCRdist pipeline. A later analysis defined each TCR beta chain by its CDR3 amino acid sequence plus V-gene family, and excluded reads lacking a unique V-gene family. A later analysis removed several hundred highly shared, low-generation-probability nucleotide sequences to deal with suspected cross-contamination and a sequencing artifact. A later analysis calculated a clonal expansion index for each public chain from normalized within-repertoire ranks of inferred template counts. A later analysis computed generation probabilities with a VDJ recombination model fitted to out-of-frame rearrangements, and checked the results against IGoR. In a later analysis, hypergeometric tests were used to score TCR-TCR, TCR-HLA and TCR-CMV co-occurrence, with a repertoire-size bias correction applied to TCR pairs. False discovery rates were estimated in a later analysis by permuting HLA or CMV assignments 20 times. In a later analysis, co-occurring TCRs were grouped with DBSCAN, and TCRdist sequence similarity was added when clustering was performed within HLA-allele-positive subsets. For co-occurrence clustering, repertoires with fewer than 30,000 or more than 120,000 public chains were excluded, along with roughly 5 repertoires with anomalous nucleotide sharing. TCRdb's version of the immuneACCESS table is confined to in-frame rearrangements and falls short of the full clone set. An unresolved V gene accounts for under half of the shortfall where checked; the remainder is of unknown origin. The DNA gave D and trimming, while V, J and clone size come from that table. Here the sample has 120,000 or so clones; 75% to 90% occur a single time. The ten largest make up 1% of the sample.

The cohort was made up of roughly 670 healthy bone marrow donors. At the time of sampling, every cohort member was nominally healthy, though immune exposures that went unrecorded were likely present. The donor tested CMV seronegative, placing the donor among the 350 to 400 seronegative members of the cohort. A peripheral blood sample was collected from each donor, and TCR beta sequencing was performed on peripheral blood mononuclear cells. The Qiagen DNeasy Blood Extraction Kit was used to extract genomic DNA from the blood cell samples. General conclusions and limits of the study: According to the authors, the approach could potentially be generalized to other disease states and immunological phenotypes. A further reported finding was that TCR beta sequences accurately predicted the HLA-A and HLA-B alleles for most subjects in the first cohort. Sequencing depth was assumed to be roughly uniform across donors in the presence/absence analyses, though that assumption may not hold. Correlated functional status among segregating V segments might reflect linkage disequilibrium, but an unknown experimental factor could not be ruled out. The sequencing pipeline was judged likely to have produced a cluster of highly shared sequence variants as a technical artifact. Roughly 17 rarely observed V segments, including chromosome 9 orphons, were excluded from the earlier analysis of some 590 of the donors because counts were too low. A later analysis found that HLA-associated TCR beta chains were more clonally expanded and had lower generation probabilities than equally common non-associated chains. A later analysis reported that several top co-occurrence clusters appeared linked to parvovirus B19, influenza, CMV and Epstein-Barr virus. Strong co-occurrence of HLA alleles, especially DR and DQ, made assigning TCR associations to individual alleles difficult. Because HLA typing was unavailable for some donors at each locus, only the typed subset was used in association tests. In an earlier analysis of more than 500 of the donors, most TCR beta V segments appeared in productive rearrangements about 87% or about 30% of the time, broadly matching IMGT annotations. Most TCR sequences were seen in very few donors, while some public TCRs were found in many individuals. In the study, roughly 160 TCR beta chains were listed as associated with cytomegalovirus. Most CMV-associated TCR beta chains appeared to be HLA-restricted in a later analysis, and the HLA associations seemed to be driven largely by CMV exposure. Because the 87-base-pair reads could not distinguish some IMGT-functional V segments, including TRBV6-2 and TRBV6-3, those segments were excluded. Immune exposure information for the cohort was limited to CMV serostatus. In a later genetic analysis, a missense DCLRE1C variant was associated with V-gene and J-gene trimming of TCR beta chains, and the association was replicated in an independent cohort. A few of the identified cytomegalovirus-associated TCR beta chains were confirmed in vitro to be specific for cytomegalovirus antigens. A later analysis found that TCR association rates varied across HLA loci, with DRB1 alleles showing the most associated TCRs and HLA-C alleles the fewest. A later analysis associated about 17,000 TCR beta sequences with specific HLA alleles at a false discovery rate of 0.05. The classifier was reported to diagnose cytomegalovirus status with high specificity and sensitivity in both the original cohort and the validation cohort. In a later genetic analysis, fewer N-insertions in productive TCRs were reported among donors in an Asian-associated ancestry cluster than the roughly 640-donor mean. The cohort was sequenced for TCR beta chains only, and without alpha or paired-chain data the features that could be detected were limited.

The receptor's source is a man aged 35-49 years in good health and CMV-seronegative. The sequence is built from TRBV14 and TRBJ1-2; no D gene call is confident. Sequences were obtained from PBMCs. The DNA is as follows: TGTGCCAGCAGCCCCGAGGAGAACTATGGCTACACCTTC. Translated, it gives CASSPEENYGYTF.